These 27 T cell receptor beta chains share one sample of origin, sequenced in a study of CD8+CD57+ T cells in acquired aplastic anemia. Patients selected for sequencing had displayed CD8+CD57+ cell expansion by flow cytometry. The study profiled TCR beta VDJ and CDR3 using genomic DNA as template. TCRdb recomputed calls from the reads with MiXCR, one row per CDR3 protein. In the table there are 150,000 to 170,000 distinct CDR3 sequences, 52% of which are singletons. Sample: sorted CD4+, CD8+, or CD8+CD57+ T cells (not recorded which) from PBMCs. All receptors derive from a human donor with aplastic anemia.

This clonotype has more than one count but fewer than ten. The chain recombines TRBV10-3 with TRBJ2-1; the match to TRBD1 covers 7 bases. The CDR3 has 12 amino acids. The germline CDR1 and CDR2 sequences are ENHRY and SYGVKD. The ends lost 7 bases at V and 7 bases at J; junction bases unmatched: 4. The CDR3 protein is CAIMGQLNEQFF. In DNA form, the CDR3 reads TGTGCCATCATGGGACAGTTAAATGAGCAGTTCTTC.

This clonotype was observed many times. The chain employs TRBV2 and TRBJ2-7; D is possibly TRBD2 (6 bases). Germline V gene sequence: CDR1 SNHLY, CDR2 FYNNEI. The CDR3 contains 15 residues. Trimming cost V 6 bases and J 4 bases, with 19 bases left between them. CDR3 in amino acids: CASRGRIGGTYEQYF. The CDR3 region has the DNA TGTGCCAGCAGAGGGCGGATAGGCGGGACGTACGAGCAGTACTTC.

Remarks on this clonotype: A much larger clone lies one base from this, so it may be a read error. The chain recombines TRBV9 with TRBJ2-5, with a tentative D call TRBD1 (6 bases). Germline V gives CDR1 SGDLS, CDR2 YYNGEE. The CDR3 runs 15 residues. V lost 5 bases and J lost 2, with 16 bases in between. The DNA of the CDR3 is TGTGCCAGCAGTCCTTTCTCGGACAGACAAGAGACCCAGTACTTC. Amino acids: CASSPFSDRQETQYF.

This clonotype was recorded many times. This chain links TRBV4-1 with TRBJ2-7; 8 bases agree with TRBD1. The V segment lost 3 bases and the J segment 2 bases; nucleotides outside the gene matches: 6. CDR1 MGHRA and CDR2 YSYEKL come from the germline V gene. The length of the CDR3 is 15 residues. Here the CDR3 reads CASSHGATGAYEQYF. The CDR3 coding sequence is TGCGCCAGCAGCCACGGTGCGACAGGGGCCTACGAGCAGTACTTC.

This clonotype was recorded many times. This CDR3 reads CASDGPDLSYEQYF. CDR3 nucleotide sequence: TGTGCCAGCGATGGGCCGGATTTATCCTACGAGCAGTACTTC. This chain uses TRBV6-2 or TRBV6-3 with TRBJ2-7; D unresolved. This CDR3 comprises 14 residues. From germline, CDR1 is MNHEY and CDR2 SVGEGT. Trimming shortened V by 8 bases and J by 1 base, and 15 bases separated the two germline ends.

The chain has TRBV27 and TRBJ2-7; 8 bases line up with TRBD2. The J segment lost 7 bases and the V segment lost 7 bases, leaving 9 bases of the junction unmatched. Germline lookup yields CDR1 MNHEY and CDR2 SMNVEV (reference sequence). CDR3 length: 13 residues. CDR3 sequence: CASNAGGHNEQYF. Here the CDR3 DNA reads TGTGCCAGCAATGCGGGGGGCCATAATGAGCAGTACTTC.

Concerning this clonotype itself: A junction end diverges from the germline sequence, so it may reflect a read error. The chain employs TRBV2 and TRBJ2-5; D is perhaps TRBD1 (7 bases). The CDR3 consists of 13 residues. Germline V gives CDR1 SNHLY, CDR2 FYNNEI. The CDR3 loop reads CAAGTDPQGGRDF. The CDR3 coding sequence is TGTGCCGCTGGAACGGACCCTCAGGGGGGACGGGACTTC.

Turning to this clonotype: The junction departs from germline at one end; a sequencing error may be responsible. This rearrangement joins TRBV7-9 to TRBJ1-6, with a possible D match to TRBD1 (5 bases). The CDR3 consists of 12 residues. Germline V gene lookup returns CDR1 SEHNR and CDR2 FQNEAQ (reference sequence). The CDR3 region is CASSSDSSLLHF. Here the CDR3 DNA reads TGTGCCAGCAGCAGCGACAGCTCACTCCTCCACTTT.

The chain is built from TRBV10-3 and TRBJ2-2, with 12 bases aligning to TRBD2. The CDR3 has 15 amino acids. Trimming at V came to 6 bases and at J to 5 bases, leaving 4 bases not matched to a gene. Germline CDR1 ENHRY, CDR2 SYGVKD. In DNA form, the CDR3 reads TGTGCCATCAGCTTGACTAGCGGGAGTACCGGGGAGCTGTTTTTT. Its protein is CAISLTSGSTGELFF.

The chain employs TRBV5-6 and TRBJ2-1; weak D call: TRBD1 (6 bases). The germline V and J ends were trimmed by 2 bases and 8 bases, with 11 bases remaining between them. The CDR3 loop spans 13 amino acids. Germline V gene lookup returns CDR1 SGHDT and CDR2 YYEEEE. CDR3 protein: CASSFDSGDEQFF. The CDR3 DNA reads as TGTGCCAGCAGCTTCGATTCAGGGGATGAGCAGTTCTTC.

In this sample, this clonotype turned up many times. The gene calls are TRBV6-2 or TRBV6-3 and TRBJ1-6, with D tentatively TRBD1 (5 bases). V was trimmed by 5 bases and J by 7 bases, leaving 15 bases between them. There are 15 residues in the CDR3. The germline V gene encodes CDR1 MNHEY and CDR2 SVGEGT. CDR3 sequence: CASSHPGGLNSPLHF. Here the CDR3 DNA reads TGTGCCAGCAGTCACCCGGGGGGACTAAATTCACCCCTCCACTTT.

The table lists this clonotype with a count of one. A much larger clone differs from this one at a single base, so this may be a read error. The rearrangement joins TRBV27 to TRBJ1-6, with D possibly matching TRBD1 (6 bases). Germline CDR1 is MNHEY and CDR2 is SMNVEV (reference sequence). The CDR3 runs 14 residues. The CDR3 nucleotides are TGTGCCGGCAGACCCAGGGGAGAGAATTCACCCCTCCACTTT. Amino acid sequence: CAGRPRGENSPLHF.

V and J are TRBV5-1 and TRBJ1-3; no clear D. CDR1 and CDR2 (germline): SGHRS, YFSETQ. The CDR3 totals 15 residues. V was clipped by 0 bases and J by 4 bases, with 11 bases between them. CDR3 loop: CASSLVVGGGNTIYF. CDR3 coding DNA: TGCGCCAGCAGCTTGGTGGTGGGTGGAGGAAACACCATATATTTT.

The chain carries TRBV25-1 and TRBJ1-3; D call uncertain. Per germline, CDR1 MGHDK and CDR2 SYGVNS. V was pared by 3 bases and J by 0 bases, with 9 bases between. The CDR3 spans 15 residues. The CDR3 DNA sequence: TGTGCCAGCAGTGATGCGCGGGCCTCTGGAAACACCATATATTTT. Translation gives CASSDARASGNTIYF. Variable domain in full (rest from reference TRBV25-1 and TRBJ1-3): EADIYQTPRYLVIGTGKKITLECSQTMGHDKMYWYQQDPGMELHLIHYSYGVNSTEKGDLSSESTVSRIRTEHFPLTLESARPSHTSQYLCASSDARASGNTIYFGEGSWLTVV.

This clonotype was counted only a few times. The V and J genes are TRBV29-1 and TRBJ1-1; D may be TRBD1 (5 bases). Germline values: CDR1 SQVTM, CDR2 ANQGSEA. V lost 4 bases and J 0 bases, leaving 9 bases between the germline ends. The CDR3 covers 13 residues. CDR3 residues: CSVVRGVNTEAFF. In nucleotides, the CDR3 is TGCAGCGTTGTGAGGGGCGTGAACACTGAAGCTTTCTTT.

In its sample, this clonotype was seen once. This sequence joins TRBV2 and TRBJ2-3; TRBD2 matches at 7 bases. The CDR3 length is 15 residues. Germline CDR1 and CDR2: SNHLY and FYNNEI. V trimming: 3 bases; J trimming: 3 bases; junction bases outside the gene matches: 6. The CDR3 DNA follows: TGTGCCAGCAGTGACGGCGCGGGAGCTACAGATACGCAGTATTTT. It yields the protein CASSDGAGATDTQYF.

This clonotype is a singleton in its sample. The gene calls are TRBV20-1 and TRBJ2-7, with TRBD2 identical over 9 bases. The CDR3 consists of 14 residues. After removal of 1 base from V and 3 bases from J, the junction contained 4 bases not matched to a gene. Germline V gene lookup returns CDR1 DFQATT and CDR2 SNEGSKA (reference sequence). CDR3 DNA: TGCAGTGCTAGAGGATCGCGGGGGGGCTACGAGCAGTACTTC. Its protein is CSARGSRGGYEQYF.

CDR3 DNA: TGCAGCGCGCGGAACACTGAAGCTTTCTTT. This gives the protein CSARNTEAFF. This chain links TRBV29-1 with TRBJ1-1, with D hard to call. The V gene's germline CDR1 is SQVTM and CDR2 ANQGSEA. V was shortened by 7 bases and J by 1 base, with 4 bases between the two germline ends. CDR3 size: 10 residues.

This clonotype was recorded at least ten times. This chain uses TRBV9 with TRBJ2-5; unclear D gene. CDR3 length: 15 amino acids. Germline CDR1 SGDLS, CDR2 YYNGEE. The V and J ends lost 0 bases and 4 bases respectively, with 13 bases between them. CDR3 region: CASSVVGRMGETQYF. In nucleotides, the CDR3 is TGTGCCAGCAGCGTAGTTGGAAGGATGGGAGAGACCCAGTACTTC. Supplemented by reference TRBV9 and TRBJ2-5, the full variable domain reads DSGVTQTPKHLITATGQRVTLRCSPRSGDLSVYWYQQSLDQGLQFLIQYYNGEERAKGNILERFSAQQFPDLHSELNLSSLELGDSALYFCASSVVGRMGETQYFGPGTRLLVL.

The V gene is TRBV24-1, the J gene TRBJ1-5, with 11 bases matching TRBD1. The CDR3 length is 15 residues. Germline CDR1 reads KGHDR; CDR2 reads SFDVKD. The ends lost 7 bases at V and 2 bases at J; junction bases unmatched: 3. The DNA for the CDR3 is TGTGCCACCAGCATGGGACAGGGGGGCAATCAGCCCCAGCATTTT. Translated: CATSMGQGGNQPQHF.

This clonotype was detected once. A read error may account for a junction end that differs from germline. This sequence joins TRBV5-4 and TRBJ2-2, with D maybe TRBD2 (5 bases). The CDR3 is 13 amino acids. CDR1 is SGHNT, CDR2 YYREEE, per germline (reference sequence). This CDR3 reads CASSLENTGELSF. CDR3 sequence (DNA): TGTGCCAGCAGCTTGGAGAACACCGGGGAGCTGTCTTTT.

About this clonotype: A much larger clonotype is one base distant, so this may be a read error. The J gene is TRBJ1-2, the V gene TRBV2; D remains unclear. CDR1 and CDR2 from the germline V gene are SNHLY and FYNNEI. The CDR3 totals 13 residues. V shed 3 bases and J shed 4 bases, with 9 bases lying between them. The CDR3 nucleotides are TGTGCCAGCAGTGATGACGGGATCTATGGCTACACCTTC. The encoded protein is CASSDDGIYGYTF.

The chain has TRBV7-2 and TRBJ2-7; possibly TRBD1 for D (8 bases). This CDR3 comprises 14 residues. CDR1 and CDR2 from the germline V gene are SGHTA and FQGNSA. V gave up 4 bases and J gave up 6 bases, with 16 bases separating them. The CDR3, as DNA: TGTGCCAGCAGCTCCCGGACAGGGAGGGGCGAGCAGTACTTC. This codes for CASSSRTGRGEQYF.

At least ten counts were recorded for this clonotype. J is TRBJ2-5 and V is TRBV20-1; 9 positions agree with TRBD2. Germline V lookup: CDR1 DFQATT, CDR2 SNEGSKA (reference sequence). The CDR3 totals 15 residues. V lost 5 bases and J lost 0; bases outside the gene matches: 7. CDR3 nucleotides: TGCAGTGCTGAGCGGGGGGACCAAAACCAAGAGACCCAGTACTTC. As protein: CSAERGDQNQETQYF.

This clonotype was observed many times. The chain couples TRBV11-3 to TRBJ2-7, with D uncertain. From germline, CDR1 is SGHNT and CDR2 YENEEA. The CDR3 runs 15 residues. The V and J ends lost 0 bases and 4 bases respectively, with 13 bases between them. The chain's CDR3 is CASSLDKGQLYEQYF. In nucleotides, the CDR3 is TGTGCCAGCAGCTTAGATAAAGGGCAGCTATACGAGCAGTACTTC.

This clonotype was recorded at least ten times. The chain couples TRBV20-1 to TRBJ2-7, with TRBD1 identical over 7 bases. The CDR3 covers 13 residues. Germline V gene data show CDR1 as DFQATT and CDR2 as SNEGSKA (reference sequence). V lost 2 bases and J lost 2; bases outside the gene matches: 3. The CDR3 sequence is CSARRDRAYEQYF. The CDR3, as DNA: TGCAGTGCTAGACGGGACAGAGCCTACGAGCAGTACTTC.

The CDR3 DNA follows: TGTGCCACCAGCAGAGGGACCGCTTCTGGGGCCAACGTCCTGACTTTC. This encodes CATSRGTASGANVLTF. The chain has TRBV15 and TRBJ2-6; D not resolved. Trimming cost V 1 base and J 1 base, with 8 bases left between them. Per the germline V gene, CDR1 is LNHNV and CDR2 is YYDKDF (reference sequence). This CDR3 comprises 16 residues.